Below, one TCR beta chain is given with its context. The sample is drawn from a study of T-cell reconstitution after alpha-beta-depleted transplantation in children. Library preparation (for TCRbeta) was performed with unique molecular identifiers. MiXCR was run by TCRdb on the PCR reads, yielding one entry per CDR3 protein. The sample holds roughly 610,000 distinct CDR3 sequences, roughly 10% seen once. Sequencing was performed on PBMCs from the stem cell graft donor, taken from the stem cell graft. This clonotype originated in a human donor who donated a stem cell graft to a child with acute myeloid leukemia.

The CDR3 bases are TGTGCCAGCAGTTACTCTTGGGGACTAGGCAATGAGCAGTTCTTC. As protein: CASSYSWGLGNEQFF. The chain links TRBV6-5 to TRBJ2-1; 8 nucleotides match TRBD2. CDR1 MNHEY and CDR2 SVGAGI come from the germline V gene. The CDR3 runs to 15 residues. The J segment lost 6 bases and the V segment lost 0 bases, leaving 4 bases of the junction unmatched.